The clone carrying this T cell receptor beta chain was counted only a few times. Authors' analysis steps: The assay estimated nucleated cells by amplifying reference gene primers. The data were produced by immunoSEQ multiplex PCR, yet TCRdb's version contains in-frame clones alone and is incomplete. Clonal size and the V and J genes are those of that table, whereas D and trimming came from the DNA. The sample consists of about 55,000 clones, roughly 89% of them appearing once. The data were obtained in a study of blood T cell repertoires in COVID-19. Study in general: The samples span acute and convalescent COVID-19 from the United States, Italy and Spain. Sample material is recorded as cDNA or gDNA derived from T cells, B-cell-depleted T cells, or PBMCs.

In germline, CDR1 is SGDLS, CDR2 YYNGEE. The V and J ends lost 0 bases and 13 bases, in that order; junction bases with no gene match: 15. There are 17 residues in the CDR3. Specimen: peripheral blood. The rearrangement links TRBV9 to TRBJ2-1, with 11 bases that match TRBD2. The TCR comes from a man of 80 years or more with acute or convalescent COVID-19. CDR3 DNA: TGTGCCAGCAGCGTAGGGAGTAGCGGGGGGGCCGAACTAGGTCAGTTCTTC. This gives the protein CASSVGSSGGAELGQFF.